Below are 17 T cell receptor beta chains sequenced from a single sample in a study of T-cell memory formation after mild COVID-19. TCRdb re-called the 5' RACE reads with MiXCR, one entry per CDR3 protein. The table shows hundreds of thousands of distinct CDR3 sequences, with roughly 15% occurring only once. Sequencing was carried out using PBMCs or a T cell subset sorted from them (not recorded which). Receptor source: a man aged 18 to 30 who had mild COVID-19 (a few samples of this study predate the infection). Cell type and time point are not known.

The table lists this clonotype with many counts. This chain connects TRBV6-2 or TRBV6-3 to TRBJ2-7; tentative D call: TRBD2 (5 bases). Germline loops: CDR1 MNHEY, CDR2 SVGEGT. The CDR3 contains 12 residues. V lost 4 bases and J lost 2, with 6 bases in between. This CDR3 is CASSLAPYEQYF. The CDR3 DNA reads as TGTGCCAGCAGTTTAGCGCCCTACGAGCAGTACTTC.

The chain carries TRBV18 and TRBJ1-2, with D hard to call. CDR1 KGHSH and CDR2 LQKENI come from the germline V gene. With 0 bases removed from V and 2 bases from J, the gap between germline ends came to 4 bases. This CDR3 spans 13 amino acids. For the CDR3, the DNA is TGTGCCAGCTCACCACCCCAGAACTATGGCTACACCTTC. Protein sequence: CASSPPQNYGYTF.

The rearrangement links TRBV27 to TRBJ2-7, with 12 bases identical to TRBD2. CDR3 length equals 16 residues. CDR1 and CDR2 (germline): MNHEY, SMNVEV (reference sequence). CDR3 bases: TGTGCCAGCAGTCCGCGGGGACTAGCGGGCCCCTACAAGCAGTACGTC. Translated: CASSPRGLAGPYKQYV.

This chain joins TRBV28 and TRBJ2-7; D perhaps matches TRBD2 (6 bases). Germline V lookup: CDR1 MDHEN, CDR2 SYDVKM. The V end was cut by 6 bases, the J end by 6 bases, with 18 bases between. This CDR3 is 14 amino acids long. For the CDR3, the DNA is TGTGCCAGCAGCCCCACCGGGCGGGGCCGCGAGCAGTACGTC. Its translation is CASSPTGRGREQYV.

The DNA of the CDR3 is TGTGCCAGCAGCTGGGACAGCGAGAACACTGAAGCTTTCTTT. Its protein is CASSWDSENTEAFF. The chain couples TRBV6-2 or TRBV6-3 to TRBJ1-1; 7 bases line up with TRBD1. This CDR3 is built from 14 residues. Germline-derived CDR1 and CDR2 are MNHEY and SVGEGT. The V and J ends lost 6 bases and 1 base, in that order; junction bases with no gene match: 5.

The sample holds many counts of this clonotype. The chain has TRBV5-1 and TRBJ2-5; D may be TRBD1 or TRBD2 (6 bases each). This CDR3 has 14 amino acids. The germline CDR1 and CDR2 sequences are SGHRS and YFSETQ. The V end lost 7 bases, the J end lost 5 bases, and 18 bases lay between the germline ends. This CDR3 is CASGQNRAGETQYF. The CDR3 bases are TGCGCCAGCGGACAAAACAGGGCGGGGGAGACCCAGTACTTC.

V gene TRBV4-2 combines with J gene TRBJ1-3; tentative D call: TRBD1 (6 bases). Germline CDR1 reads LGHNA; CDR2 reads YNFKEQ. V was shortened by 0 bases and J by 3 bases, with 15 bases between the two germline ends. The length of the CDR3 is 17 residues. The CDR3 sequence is CASSQDIRGRIGNTIYF. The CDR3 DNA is TGTGCCAGCAGCCAAGATATCCGGGGGCGAATTGGAAACACCATATATTTT.

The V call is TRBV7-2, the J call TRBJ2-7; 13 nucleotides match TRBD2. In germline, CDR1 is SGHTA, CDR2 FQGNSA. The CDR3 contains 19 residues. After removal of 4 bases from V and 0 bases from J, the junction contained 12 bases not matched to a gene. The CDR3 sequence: CASSYVITGTSGISYEQYF. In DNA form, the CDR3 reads TGTGCCAGCAGCTACGTCATCACGGGGACTAGCGGGATCTCCTACGAGCAGTACTTC.

CDR3 in amino acids: CASSWPDRQETQYF. The CDR3 DNA follows: TGTGCCAGCAGCTGGCCGGACAGGCAAGAGACCCAGTACTTC. The chain recombines TRBV7-9 with TRBJ2-5, with TRBD1 matching 7 bases. Germline V CDR1 and CDR2: SEHNR, FQNEAQ (reference sequence). Trimming took 4 bases from V and 2 from J; bases not matched to a gene: 4. This CDR3 has 14 residues.

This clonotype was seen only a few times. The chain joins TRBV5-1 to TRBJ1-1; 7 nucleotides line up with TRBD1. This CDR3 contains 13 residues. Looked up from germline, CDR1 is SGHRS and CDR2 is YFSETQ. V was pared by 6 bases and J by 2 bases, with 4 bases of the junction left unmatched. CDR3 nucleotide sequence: TGCGCCAGCAAGCGGGACAGCAACACTGAAGCTTTCTTT. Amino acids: CASKRDSNTEAFF.

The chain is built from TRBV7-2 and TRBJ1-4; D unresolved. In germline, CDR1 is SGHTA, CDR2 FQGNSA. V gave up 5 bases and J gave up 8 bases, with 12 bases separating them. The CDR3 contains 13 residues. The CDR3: CASSPPGGEKLFF. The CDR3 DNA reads TGTGCCAGCAGCCCGCCGGGTGGAGAAAAACTGTTTTTT.

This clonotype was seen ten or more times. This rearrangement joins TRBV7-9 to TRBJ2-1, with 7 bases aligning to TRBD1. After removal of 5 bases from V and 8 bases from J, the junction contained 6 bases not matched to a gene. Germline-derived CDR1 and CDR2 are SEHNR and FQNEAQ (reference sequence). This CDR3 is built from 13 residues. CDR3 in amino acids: CASSRRGGDEQFF. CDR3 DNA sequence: TGTGCCAGCAGCAGAAGAGGGGGCGATGAGCAGTTCTTC.

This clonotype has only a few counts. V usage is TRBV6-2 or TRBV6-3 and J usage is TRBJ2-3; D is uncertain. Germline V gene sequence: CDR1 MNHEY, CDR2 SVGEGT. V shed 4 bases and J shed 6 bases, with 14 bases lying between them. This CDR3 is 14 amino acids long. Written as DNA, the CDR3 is TGTGCCAGCAGTTTTGGCCCGGAAGTGGATACGCAGTATTTT. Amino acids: CASSFGPEVDTQYF.

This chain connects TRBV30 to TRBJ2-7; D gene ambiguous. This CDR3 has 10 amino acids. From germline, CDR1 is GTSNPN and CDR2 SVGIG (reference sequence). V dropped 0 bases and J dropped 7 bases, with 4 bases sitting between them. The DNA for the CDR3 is TGTGCCTGGAGTGTAAGGGAGCAGTACTTC. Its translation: CAWSVREQYF.

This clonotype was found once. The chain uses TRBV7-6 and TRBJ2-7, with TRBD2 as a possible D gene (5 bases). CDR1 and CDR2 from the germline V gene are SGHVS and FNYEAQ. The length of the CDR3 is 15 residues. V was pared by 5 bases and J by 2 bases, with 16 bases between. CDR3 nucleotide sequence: TGTGCCAGCAGCCCACATATGGCTAGCACCTACGAGCAGTACTTC. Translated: CASSPHMASTYEQYF.

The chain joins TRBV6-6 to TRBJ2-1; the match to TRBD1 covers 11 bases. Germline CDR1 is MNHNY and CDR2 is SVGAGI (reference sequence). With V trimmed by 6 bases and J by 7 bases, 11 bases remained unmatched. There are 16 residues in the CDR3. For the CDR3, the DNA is TGTGCCAGCAGCCCACTTGGGACAGGGGGGGGGAATGAGCAGTTCTTC. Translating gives CASSPLGTGGGNEQFF.

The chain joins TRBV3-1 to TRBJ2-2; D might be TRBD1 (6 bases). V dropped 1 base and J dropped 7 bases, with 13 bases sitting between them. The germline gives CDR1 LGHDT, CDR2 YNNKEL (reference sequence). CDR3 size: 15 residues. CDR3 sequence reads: CASSQGGGYNGELFF. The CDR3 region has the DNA TGTGCCAGCAGCCAAGGAGGGGGATATAACGGGGAGCTGTTTTTT.